The 25 T cell receptor beta chains in this list originate from one sample, sequenced in a study of T cells after yellow fever vaccination. TCRdb independently ran MiXCR on the 5' RACE reads; one entry per CDR3 protein. The sample gives about 140,000 distinct CDR3 sequences, about 8% of which show up once; roughly 0.73% is in the top ten. This sample comprised CD4+ T cells sorted from PBMCs, obtained 5 days after the yellow fever booster vaccination. The receptor source for this set is a man aged 25-45 years who received the YFV17D yellow fever vaccine.

This clonotype has at least ten counts. A junction end diverges from the germline sequence, so it may reflect a read error. This chain uses TRBV12-3 or TRBV12-4 with TRBJ1-2; D may be TRBD1 (5 bases). The CDR3 covers 11 residues. The CDR3 coding sequence is TGTGCCAGCAGTTTGGGGGGGACGTACTACTTC. Translated: CASSLGGTYYF.

This clonotype was seen a handful of times. The rearrangement joins TRBV7-2 to TRBJ2-7, with D possibly TRBD2 on 6 matching bases. Germline-derived CDR1 and CDR2 are SGHTA and FQGNSA. V was shortened by 4 bases and J by 2 bases, with 18 bases between the two germline ends. This CDR3 is 16 amino acids long. The CDR3 here is CASSSPTGLSTYEQYF. CDR3 DNA: TGTGCCAGCAGCTCTCCCACTGGACTATCAACCTACGAGCAGTACTTC. Full variable domain (remainder filled in from reference TRBV7-2 and TRBJ2-7): GAGVSQSPSNKVTEKGKDVELRCDPISGHTALYWYRQSLGQGLEFLIYFQGNSAPDKSGLPSDRFSAERTGGSVSTLTIQRTQQEDSAVYLCASSSPTGLSTYEQYFGPGTRLTVT.

This clonotype was found a few times. The chain has TRBV2 and TRBJ2-3; 7 bases match TRBD2. The CDR3 sequence is 13 residues long. After removal of 6 bases from V and 2 bases from J, the junction contained 2 bases not matched to a gene. Germline V gene sequence: CDR1 SNHLY, CDR2 FYNNEI. The CDR3 DNA is TGTGCCAGCAGAAGGGACTACACAGATACGCAGTATTTT. Protein product: CASRRDYTDTQYF.

To note about this clonotype: A read error may be the cause here, since a much bigger clone is one base away. The V and J genes are TRBV20-1 and TRBJ1-5; D not resolved. The CDR3 length is 14 residues. Germline-derived CDR1 and CDR2 are DFQATT and SNEGSKA (reference sequence). Trimming left V 1 base short and J 0 bases short, with 7 bases between. The CDR3 loop is CSARVLNSNQPQHF. The CDR3 coding sequence is TGCAGTGCTAGAGTTTTAAATAGCAATCAGCCCCAGCATTTT.

This clonotype was seen ten or more times. This rearrangement joins TRBV15 to TRBJ2-1, with TRBD2 as a possible D gene (7 bases). The CDR3 runs to 15 residues. Germline assignment: CDR1 LNHNV and CDR2 YYDKDF (reference sequence). Trimming removed 3 bases at V and 10 bases at J, with 19 bases between. The chain's CDR3 is CATSSSLRGLTEQFF. The CDR3 DNA is TGTGCCACCAGCAGTTCCCTCAGGGGACTAACCGAGCAGTTCTTC.

This clonotype has a count of ten or more. The chain uses TRBV20-1 and TRBJ1-4; D unclear. V dropped 0 bases and J dropped 8 bases, with 4 bases sitting between them. The CDR3 extends over 11 amino acids. CDR1 is DFQATT and CDR2 is SNEGSKA in the germline V gene (reference sequence). The CDR3 nucleotides are TGCAGTGCTAGAGAGGGAGAAAAACTGTTTTTT. Its translation is CSAREGEKLFF.

Notes on this clonotype: A clone one base away is much larger, so this may be a read error. This chain joins TRBV7-2 and TRBJ2-7; TRBD2 matches 10 bases. The CDR3 totals 15 residues. Germline CDR1 reads SGHTA; CDR2 reads FQGNSA. CDR3 amino acids: CASSVASGSKYEQYF. CDR3 bases: TGTGCCAGCAGCGTAGCTAGCGGGAGTAAATACGAGCAGTACTTC.

Ten or more counts support this clonotype. The J gene is TRBJ2-5, the V gene TRBV5-1; D is ambiguous. V lost 4 bases and J lost 6, with 10 bases in between. The length of the CDR3 is 12 residues. CDR1 and CDR2 (germline): SGHRS, YFSETQ. This CDR3 reads CASSQGAKTQYF. The CDR3 DNA reads as TGCGCCAGCAGCCAAGGAGCAAAGACCCAGTACTTC. Drawing the rest from reference TRBV5-1 and TRBJ2-5, the complete variable domain is KAGVTQTPRYLIKTRGQQVTLSCSPISGHRSVSWYQQTPGQGLQFLFEYFSETQRNKGNFPGRFSGRQFSNSRSEMNVSTLELGDSALYLCASSQGAKTQYFGPGTRLLVL.

J is TRBJ2-3 and V is TRBV12-3 or TRBV12-4; D may correspond to TRBD1 or TRBD2 (6 bases each). Trimming pared 3 bases from V and 6 bases from J, leaving 19 bases between. CDR3 length equals 16 residues. CDR3 protein: CASSFGGRSREDTQYF. CDR3 in DNA: TGTGCCAGCAGTTTTGGGGGGCGGTCACGGGAGGATACGCAGTATTTT.

The table lists this clonotype with many counts. The chain carries TRBV5-4 and TRBJ2-1, with 7 positions matching TRBD2. CDR3 length: 14 amino acids. J lost 4 bases, V lost 2 bases, and 3 bases had no gene match. Germline CDR1 is SGHNT and CDR2 is YYREEE (reference sequence). The CDR3 nucleotides read TGTGCCAGCAGCTTTGGCGGGAGTTACAATGAGCAGTTCTTC. Translated: CASSFGGSYNEQFF.

This clonotype turned up a few times. This chain joins TRBV15 and TRBJ1-5; D is undetermined. Trimming pared 6 bases from V and 5 bases from J, leaving 14 bases between. Germline CDR1 LNHNV, CDR2 YYDKDF (reference sequence). The CDR3 covers 14 residues. CDR3 nucleotide sequence: TGTGCCACCAGTACCGAGTTAATCCATCAGCCCCAGCATTTT. Translated: CATSTELIHQPQHF.

This clonotype was found many times. At one end, the junction sequence differs from germline, possibly due to a read error. The CDR3, as DNA: TGTGCCAGCTGTTCCTTAGCGGGAGCAGATTTTATAGGCGAGCTGTACTTC. Residues: CASCSLAGADFIGELYF. The chain has TRBV27 and TRBJ2-7; 9 bases fit TRBD2. Germline-derived CDR1 and CDR2 are MNHEY and SMNVEV (reference sequence). CDR3 length equals 17 residues.

This clonotype was seen ten or more times. The chain is built from TRBV5-1 and TRBJ2-7, with D maybe TRBD2 (6 bases). CDR3 size: 14 residues. V was trimmed by 2 bases and J by 2 bases, leaving 11 bases between them. Germline values: CDR1 SGHRS, CDR2 YFSETQ. The CDR3 region has the DNA TGCGCCAGCAGCTTACGTAGCGGCCCCTACGAGCAGTACTTC. Its protein is CASSLRSGPYEQYF.

This clonotype appeared many times. The chain is built from TRBV12-3 or TRBV12-4 and TRBJ2-7; 7 bases line up with TRBD2. The V and J ends lost 1 base and 6 bases, in that order; junction bases with no gene match: 3. The CDR3 sequence is 13 residues long. CDR3 sequence (DNA): TGTGCCAGCAGTTTAGTCGGGGAGGGCGAGCAGTACTTC. Amino acids: CASSLVGEGEQYF.

This clonotype was detected ten times or more. This chain links TRBV12-3 or TRBV12-4 with TRBJ1-3; D uncertain. The CDR3 is 13 residues long. V shed 3 bases and J shed 0 bases, with 3 bases lying between them. CDR3 sequence reads: CASSLLSGNTIYF. The CDR3 region has the DNA TGTGCCAGCAGTTTGCTCTCTGGAAACACCATATATTTT.

This clonotype was detected many times. This chain uses TRBV5-6 with TRBJ2-1; 12 positions agree with TRBD2. Germline assignment: CDR1 SGHDT and CDR2 YYEEEE. This CDR3 has 20 residues. Trimming cost V 5 bases and J 9 bases; bases outside gene matches: 24. In nucleotides, the CDR3 is TGTGCCAGCAGATTACGGACTAGCGGGACCCAATTATCAGTTAAGGGTGAGCAGTTCTTC. As protein: CASRLRTSGTQLSVKGEQFF.

This clonotype was seen repeatedly, ten times or more. V and J are TRBV6-2 or TRBV6-3 and TRBJ1-1, with TRBD1 matching over 7 bases. V dropped 5 bases and J dropped 10; count of bases not matched to a gene: 4. The CDR3 runs 11 residues. From germline, CDR1 is MNHEY and CDR2 SVGEGT. CDR3 loop: CASSQQGLAFF. The CDR3 DNA reads as TGTGCCAGCAGTCAACAGGGGTTAGCTTTCTTT.

This clonotype was detected only a few times. This rearrangement joins TRBV5-6 to TRBJ1-5; a possible D gene is TRBD1 (5 bases). CDR1 SGHDT and CDR2 YYEEEE come from the germline V gene. V shed 4 bases and J shed 2 bases, with 16 bases lying between them. This CDR3 has 16 amino acids. The CDR3, as DNA: TGTGCCAGCAGCAGGCAGGGACTAGGCGGCAATCAGCCCCAGCATTTT. Translated: CASSRQGLGGNQPQHF.

The gene calls are TRBV28 and TRBJ2-1, with 11 bases identical to TRBD2. The germline CDR1 and CDR2 sequences are MDHEN and SYDVKM. The CDR3 has 16 residues. V trimming: 5 bases; J trimming: 4 bases; junction bases outside the gene matches: 7. In DNA form, the CDR3 reads TGTGCCAGCAGTAGCGGGACTAGCGGAAATTACAATGAGCAGTTCTTC. This codes for CASSSGTSGNYNEQFF.

This clonotype has at least ten counts. The chain combines TRBV24-1 with TRBJ2-1; D perhaps matches TRBD1 (6 bases). V lost 6 bases, J lost 2 bases, and 10 bases lay in between. CDR1 is KGHDR and CDR2 is SFDVKD in the germline V gene. The CDR3 is 14 residues long. The CDR3 coding sequence is TGTGCCACCAGTAAAGGACAGACCTACAATGAGCAGTTCTTC. It codes for CATSKGQTYNEQFF.

The sample holds many counts of this clonotype. This sequence joins TRBV15 and TRBJ2-2, with 9 bases aligning to TRBD1. V lost 3 bases, J lost 7 bases, and 3 bases stayed unmatched. The CDR3 loop spans 14 amino acids. The V gene's germline CDR1 is LNHNV and CDR2 YYDKDF (reference sequence). The CDR3 bases are TGTGCCACCAGCAGGGACAGGGGTGGCGGGGAGCTGTTTTTT. This translates into CATSRDRGGGELFF.

This clonotype was seen many times. This sequence joins TRBV19 and TRBJ2-3; D call uncertain. Germline CDR1 is LNHDA and CDR2 is SQIVND (reference sequence). The CDR3 runs to 14 residues. Trimming shortened V by 3 bases and J by 0 bases, and 7 bases separated the two germline ends. In DNA form, the CDR3 reads TGTGCCAGTAGTATGCGGTATAGCACAGATACGCAGTATTTT. The encoded protein is CASSMRYSTDTQYF.

The table lists this clonotype with many counts. The chain joins TRBV6-5 to TRBJ1-2, with D tentatively TRBD1 (6 bases). The CDR3 sequence is 13 residues long. In germline, CDR1 is MNHEY, CDR2 SVGAGI. V was trimmed by 4 bases and J by 2 bases, leaving 8 bases between them. The CDR3 sequence is CASSSGANYGYTF. CDR3 DNA: TGTGCCAGCAGTTCAGGGGCCAACTATGGCTACACCTTC.

In its sample, this clonotype was seen many times. The rearrangement uses TRBV5-1 and TRBJ2-2, with no clear D. The CDR3 length is 13 residues. Trimming removed 4 bases at V and 8 bases at J, with 12 bases between. Per germline, CDR1 SGHRS and CDR2 YFSETQ. CDR3 DNA: TGCGCCAGCAGCCCCGGACGGCGGGGGGAGCTGTTTTTT. Amino acids: CASSPGRRGELFF.

This clonotype appeared many times. The CDR3 bases are TGTGCCAGCAGTTCCACGGGACTCTTTAGCACAGATACGCAGTATTTT. It translates to CASSSTGLFSTDTQYF. This chain connects TRBV12-3 or TRBV12-4 to TRBJ2-3; a weak D match, TRBD2 (6 bases). The CDR3 has 16 amino acids. V gave up 4 bases and J gave up 0 bases, with 14 bases separating them.